This T cell receptor (beta chain) was sequenced during a study of early T cells in non-severe SARS-CoV-2 infection. TCRdb called the 5' RACE reads again in MiXCR, with one record for every CDR3 protein. The top ten hold roughly 3% of the sample, which has under 85,000 distinct CDR3 sequences, about an eighth seen once. This clonotype showed up many times. The CDR3 contains 14 residues. This clonotype originated in an adult who was a healthcare worker with PCR-confirmed SARS-CoV-2 infection or an uninfected control (not recorded which). The chain joins TRBV21-1 to TRBJ1-6; TRBD1, as called in the table, went unchecked against the DNA. TRBV21-1 is designated a pseudogene. Source material: whole blood. The CDR3 DNA reads as TGTGCCAGCAGACAGGACAGGGTCGGTTCACCCCTCCACTTT. Protein sequence: CASRQDRVGSPLHF.